This TCR beta chain was identified during a study of shared clonotypes between healthy human individuals. About the research overall: There were three CD4 naive, three CD4 memory, two CD8 naive and one CD8 memory plates per donor.

Deep was the level at which the assay was run. The authors' processing: Junction-only immunoSEQ data arrived without quality scores, meaning filtering differed. Here immunoSEQ multiplex PCR was the method, and the copy in TCRdb shows in-frame clones only, minus some. Clone size and V and J calls were adopted from that table, with D and trimming inferred from the DNA. The table records about 1.5 million clones, 95% to 99% of them present only once. All donors qualified as healthy HIV-negative adults and had experienced no recent acute infections or vaccinations. Trimming at V came to 1 base and at J to 4 bases, leaving 0 bases not matched to a gene. The length of the CDR3 is 16 residues. The germline V gene encodes CDR1 LNHNV and CDR2 YYDKDF (reference sequence).

The source of this sequence is a young man in good health. The rearrangement links TRBV15 to TRBJ2-2; 13 nucleotides align to TRBD2. The specimen sequenced was naive CD4+ T cells sorted from blood. The sample's subset: CD45RA+ positively selected. CDR3 in amino acids: CATSRGLAGGTGELFF. CDR3 DNA: TGTGCCACCAGCAGAGGACTAGCGGGAGGCACCGGGGAGCTGTTTTTT.